This entry lists 10 T cell receptor beta chains sequenced from one sample in a study of T cells in Graves' hyperthyroidism and ophthalmopathy. TCR beta CDR3 regions were amplified from RNA. The study used the HTBI primer set for a first-round RT-PCR of the TCR CDR3. MiXCR, run by TCRdb on the multiplex PCR reads, gives a single entry per CDR3 protein. Here the sample spans around 300,000 distinct CDR3 sequences, approximately 15% being singletons. The sample comprised blood. These receptors came from a woman under 40 with Graves' hyperthyroidism.

The chain recombines TRBV27 with TRBJ2-1, with D unclear. Per germline, CDR1 MNHEY and CDR2 SMNVEV (reference sequence). There are 15 residues in the CDR3. CDR3 region: CPRDGPWKRYNEQFF. The DNA for the CDR3 is TGTCCTCGAGACGGCCCTTGGAAGAGGTACAATGAGCAGTTCTTC.

This clonotype was detected only once. The V gene is TRBV2, the J gene TRBJ2-5; TRBD1 agrees at 10 bases. The CDR3 spans 14 residues. J was trimmed by 5 bases and V by 4 bases; bases with no gene match: 4. The V gene's germline CDR1 is SNHLY and CDR2 FYNNEI. The CDR3 nucleotides are TGTGCCAGCAGTGCCGGGACAGGGGTGGAGACCCAGTACTTC. Translating gives CASSAGTGVETQYF.

This clonotype was picked up many times. V usage is TRBV28 and J usage is TRBJ2-3; 9 nucleotides line up with TRBD1. Germline trimming cut 11 bases from V and 3 bases from J; bases unmatched to any gene: 6. The CDR3 is made up of 13 amino acids. Germline CDR1 MDHEN, CDR2 SYDVKM. CDR3 bases: TGTGCCGGACGGGACAGGGTGACAGATACGCAGTATTTT. This encodes CAGRDRVTDTQYF.

This chain connects TRBV6-1 to TRBJ2-7, with unresolved D. CDR1 and CDR2 (germline): MNHNS, SASEGT. The CDR3 loop spans 16 amino acids. Trimming shortened V by 7 bases and J by 6 bases, and 25 bases separated the two germline ends. In DNA, the CDR3 is TGTGCCAGCATGCTTATTACCGGGTCGACTCTCGCCGAGCAGTACTTC. It encodes CASMLITGSTLAEQYF.

This clonotype was detected ten times or more. The rearrangement links TRBV7-9 to TRBJ2-7, with 9 bases that match TRBD2. This CDR3 spans 14 amino acids. CDR1 and CDR2 from the germline V gene are SEHNR and FQNEAQ (reference sequence). Unmatched junction bases numbered 4, after V lost 1 base and J lost 6 bases. The DNA for the CDR3 is TGTGCCAGCAGCTTAGGGGCGGGAGGGATCGAGCAGTACTTC. Its protein product is CASSLGAGGIEQYF.

The chain combines TRBV25-1 with TRBJ1-5; no clear D. Deletions cut 3 bases from V and 4 bases from J, with 7 bases between. The CDR3 extends over 13 amino acids. CDR1 is MGHDK, CDR2 SYGVNS, per germline. This CDR3 is CASSDRLNQPQHF. The CDR3 DNA sequence: TGTGCCAGCAGTGATCGTCTGAATCAGCCCCAGCATTTT.

In its sample, this clonotype was seen many times. The chain couples TRBV20-1 to TRBJ1-1, with D hard to call. The V gene's germline CDR1 is DFQATT and CDR2 SNEGSKA (reference sequence). This CDR3 is 13 amino acids long. The V end lost 2 bases, the J end lost 6 bases, and 13 bases lay between the germline ends. This CDR3 is CSARLPTESEAFF. The CDR3 nucleotides read TGCAGTGCTAGACTCCCGACGGAATCTGAAGCTTTCTTT.

A single count supports this clonotype. A junction end diverges from the germline sequence, so it may reflect a read error. The rearrangement joins TRBV5-1 to TRBJ1-1, with no clear D. In germline, CDR1 is SGHRS, CDR2 YFSETQ. The CDR3 is 13 residues long. The CDR3, as DNA: TGCGCCAGCAGCTTGGACAGTAACACTGAAGCTTCCTTT. As protein: CASSLDSNTEASF.

This clonotype was counted at least ten times. The chain employs TRBV10-1 and TRBJ2-3, with D tentatively TRBD2 (6 bases). The CDR3 extends over 15 amino acids. Looked up from germline, CDR1 is WNHNN and CDR2 is SYGVQD (reference sequence). V lost 0 bases to trimming and J lost 7 bases, with 14 bases between them. The CDR3 loop reads CASSESVGSGNTQYF. The CDR3 DNA reads TGCGCCAGCAGTGAGTCGGTCGGGAGTGGAAATACGCAGTATTTT.

This clonotype has a count of ten or more. Here the CDR3 DNA reads TGCAGTGCTAGAGCGCCTAGAAACTCAGATACGCAGTATTTT. Protein product: CSARAPRNSDTQYF. This chain uses TRBV20-1 with TRBJ2-3; D call uncertain. The CDR3 has 14 amino acids. Germline CDR1 reads DFQATT; CDR2 reads SNEGSKA (reference sequence). V was pared by 1 base and J by 4 bases, with 12 bases between.